These 32 T cell receptor beta chains share one sample of origin, sequenced in a study of blood T cell repertoires in COVID-19. Profiling relied on immunoSEQ multiplex PCR, and the TCRdb table lists in-frame clones only, not all of them. The data show approximately 160,000 clones, 80% to 85% seen once. What was sequenced was PBMCs or T cells enriched from blood (not recorded which). All receptors come from a woman between 45 and 60 years old who had recovered from COVID-19.

The J gene is TRBJ1-2, the V gene TRBV19, with TRBD1 as a possible D gene (5 bases). CDR3 length: 12 amino acids. Germline loops: CDR1 LNHDA, CDR2 SQIVND (reference sequence). The V end lost 5 bases, the J end lost 4 bases, and 8 bases lay between the germline ends. The CDR3 region is CASSWGLYGYTF. In nucleotides, the CDR3 is TGTGCCAGTAGTTGGGGCCTCTATGGCTACACCTTC.

This clone showed up just once. This chain connects TRBV11-3 to TRBJ1-3; D gene ambiguous. From germline, CDR1 is SGHNT and CDR2 YENEEA. The CDR3 has 15 amino acids. V was clipped by 0 bases and J by 0 bases, with 6 bases between them. The CDR3: CASSLEGSSGNTIYF. The CDR3 bases are TGTGCCAGCAGCTTAGAGGGCAGCTCTGGAAACACCATATATTTT.

V usage is TRBV28 and J usage is TRBJ2-1, with 12 bases that match TRBD2. This CDR3 region has 23 residues. Germline assignment: CDR1 MDHEN and CDR2 SYDVKM. Losses at the gene ends were 4 bases for V and 1 base for J; bases not matched to a gene: 23. In DNA form, the CDR3 reads TGTGCCAGCAGTTCTCCCGCCCTTCTCCTAGCGGGAGGGCTGAAGGTATCCTACAATGAGCAGTTCTTC. Amino acids: CASSSPALLLAGGLKVSYNEQFF. The whole variable domain, remainder taken from reference TRBV28 and TRBJ2-1, is DVKVTQSSRYLVKRTGEKVFLECVQDMDHENMFWYRQDPGLGLRLIYFSYDVKMKEKGDIPEGYSVSREKKERFSLILESASTNQTSMYLCASSSPALLLAGGLKVSYNEQFFGPGTRLTVL.

The chain carries TRBV6-5 and TRBJ2-3, with TRBD1 matching over 7 bases. CDR1 and CDR2 (germline): MNHEY, SVGAGI. This CDR3 spans 15 amino acids. Losses at the gene ends were 8 bases for V and 0 bases for J; bases not matched to a gene: 8. In DNA form, the CDR3 reads TGTGCCAGCTCCGACCGGGACAGAAGCACAGATACGCAGTATTTT. Protein sequence: CASSDRDRSTDTQYF.

The J gene is TRBJ2-2, the V gene TRBV7-6; D call uncertain. Germline V gives CDR1 SGHVS, CDR2 FNYEAQ. V was clipped by 2 bases and J by 1 base, with 5 bases between them. The length of the CDR3 is 14 residues. The CDR3: CASSLSGNTGELFF. CDR3 sequence (DNA): TGTGCCAGCAGCTTATCAGGGAACACCGGGGAGCTGTTTTTT.

This chain joins TRBV29-1 and TRBJ2-5; tentative D call: TRBD2 (6 bases). The CDR3 extends over 13 amino acids. The V gene lost 7 bases and the J gene lost 5 bases, with 17 bases spanning the gap. CDR1 is SQVTM, CDR2 ANQGSEA, per germline. The CDR3, as DNA: TGCAGCGCAGACGGGAGTCGAATGGAGACCCAGTACTTC. Amino acid sequence: CSADGSRMETQYF.

The chain combines TRBV10-3 with TRBJ2-1; maybe TRBD2 (6 bases). This CDR3 is built from 14 residues. V was pared by 6 bases and J by 7 bases, with 16 bases between. Germline V lookup: CDR1 ENHRY, CDR2 SYGVKD. DNA for the CDR3: TGTGCCATCAGGTGGGGGGAGAATGGGAATGAGCAGTTCTTC. It is translated as CAIRWGENGNEQFF.

The chain joins TRBV25-1 to TRBJ1-6, with D hard to call. V was pared by 6 bases and J by 0 bases, with 3 bases between. Germline CDR1 and CDR2: MGHDK and SYGVNS. The CDR3 covers 13 residues. The CDR3 coding sequence is TGTGCCAGCAGAGCCTCCTATAATTCACCCCTCCACTTT. This gives the protein CASRASYNSPLHF.

The J gene is TRBJ2-7, the V gene TRBV18, with D maybe TRBD1 (5 bases). Per the germline V gene, CDR1 is KGHSH and CDR2 is LQKENI. The CDR3 is 12 residues long. V was pared by 6 bases and J by 3 bases, with 9 bases between. CDR3 nucleotide sequence: TGTGCCAGCTCCCAGGGTATCTACGAGCAGTACTTC. Residues: CASSQGIYEQYF.

The chain employs TRBV7-3 and TRBJ2-2; weak D call: TRBD2 (5 bases). Trimming removed 3 bases at V and 7 bases at J, with 6 bases between. The CDR3 spans 12 residues. Germline lookup yields CDR1 SGHTA and CDR2 FQGTGA. CDR3 protein: CASSFGGGELFF. For the CDR3, the DNA is TGTGCCAGCAGCTTCGGAGGCGGGGAGCTGTTTTTT.

The chain combines TRBV29-1 with TRBJ2-1, with TRBD2 identical over 13 bases. Germline V gene lookup returns CDR1 SQVTM and CDR2 ANQGSEA. The CDR3 extends over 15 amino acids. V was clipped by 7 bases and J by 5 bases; unmatched bases: 8. The CDR3 protein is CSARTSGSENNEQFF. The CDR3 DNA follows: TGCAGCGCCAGGACTAGCGGGAGCGAAAACAATGAGCAGTTCTTC.

The chain employs TRBV27 and TRBJ1-2, with D tentatively TRBD1 (5 bases). The CDR3 loop spans 14 amino acids. V dropped 6 bases and J dropped 1 base, with 12 bases sitting between them. Germline CDR1 and CDR2: MNHEY and SMNVEV (reference sequence). CDR3 nucleotide sequence: TGTGCCAGCAGGTCTAACAGGCGTAACTATGGCTACACCTTC. As protein: CASRSNRRNYGYTF.

V gene TRBV3-1 (or the pseudogene TRBV3-2) combines with J gene TRBJ1-1, with 9 bases matching TRBD1. The V gene's germline CDR1 is LGHDT and CDR2 YNNKEL (reference sequence). With V trimmed by 3 bases and J by 5 bases, 13 bases remained unmatched. CDR3 length equals 17 residues. The CDR3 coding sequence is TGTGCCAGCAGCCAGATTACCGGACGACAGGGGGGGACTGAAGCTTTCTTT. This translates into CASSQITGRQGGTEAFF.

This chain uses TRBV3-1 (or the pseudogene TRBV3-2) with TRBJ1-1, with 7 bases lining up with TRBD1. The germline V gene has CDR1 LGHDT and CDR2 YNNKEL (reference sequence). This CDR3 is 15 amino acids long. Germline trimming cut 1 base from V and 2 bases from J; bases unmatched to any gene: 4. The CDR3 nucleotides read TGTGCCAGCAGCCAAGCCGGGACAGCTAACACTGAAGCTTTCTTT. The encoded protein is CASSQAGTANTEAFF.

V and J are TRBV6-2 or TRBV6-3 and TRBJ1-6, with D hard to call. The CDR3 loop spans 16 amino acids. Germline V gives CDR1 MNHEY, CDR2 SVGEGT. The ends were cut back, 0 bases at V and 10 bases at J, with 16 bases in the middle. CDR3 protein: CASSYSIAVSPSPLHF. The CDR3 region has the DNA TGTGCCAGCAGTTACTCGATAGCAGTCTCTCCATCACCCCTCCACTTT.

Only a few counts were recorded for this clone. This chain uses TRBV18 with TRBJ1-2, with D possibly matching TRBD1 (5 bases). The CDR3 contains 12 residues. Germline CDR1 reads KGHSH; CDR2 reads LQKENI. Trimming left V 4 bases short and J 3 bases short, with 6 bases between. The CDR3 reads CASSLRDYGYTF. CDR3 DNA sequence: TGTGCCAGCTCACTCAGGGACTATGGCTACACCTTC.

The rearrangement joins TRBV2 to TRBJ1-2; TRBD1 might be the D (5 bases). CDR3 length: 14 residues. Trimming pared 2 bases from V and 14 bases from J, leaving 21 bases between. The germline CDR1 and CDR2 sequences are SNHLY and FYNNEI. Written as DNA, the CDR3 is TGTGCCAGCAGTGAAAGGCCAGGGTTAGAGCTGATAACCTTC. This translates into CASSERPGLELITF.

The chain couples TRBV5-6 to TRBJ2-4; D is possibly TRBD1 (5 bases). The CDR3 has 15 amino acids. V was trimmed by 4 bases and J by 0 bases, leaving 11 bases between them. Germline loops: CDR1 SGHDT, CDR2 YYEEEE. CDR3 region: CASSPATVAKNIQYF. As DNA, the CDR3 is TGTGCCAGCAGCCCGGCGACAGTAGCCAAAAACATTCAGTACTTC. The whole variable domain, remainder taken from reference TRBV5-6 and TRBJ2-4, is DAGVTQSPTHLIKTRGQQVTLRCSPKSGHDTVSWYQQALGQGPQFIFQYYEEEERQRGNFPDRFSGHQFPNYSSELNVNALLLGDSALYLCASSPATVAKNIQYFGAGTRLSVL.

This clone was picked up a small number of times. The CDR3 is CASSSDFGNTIYF. CDR3 in DNA: TGTGCCAGCAGCTCGGACTTCGGAAACACCATATATTTT. The chain recombines TRBV7-2 with TRBJ1-3; D ambiguous. V dropped 4 bases and J dropped 4 bases, with 8 bases sitting between them. Germline CDR1 is SGHTA and CDR2 is FQGNSA. The CDR3 has 13 amino acids.

This clone was observed a few times. This chain connects TRBV18 to TRBJ1-3; D is uncertain. The germline gives CDR1 KGHSH, CDR2 LQKENI. V gave up 4 bases and J gave up 3 bases, with 7 bases separating them. This CDR3 is 13 amino acids long. The CDR3 bases are TGTGCCAGCTCACGGGAGAGTGGAAACACCATATATTTT. This encodes CASSRESGNTIYF.

The genes are TRBV9 and TRBJ2-5; possibly TRBD1 for D (5 bases). In germline, CDR1 is SGDLS, CDR2 YYNGEE. V was pared by 6 bases and J by 5 bases, with 20 bases between. The CDR3 covers 15 residues. In nucleotides, the CDR3 is TGTGCCAGCACCCAGCAGGGCCAAGCAAGGGAGACCCAGTACTTC. It translates to CASTQQGQARETQYF.

V gene TRBV6-5 combines with J gene TRBJ2-3; the match to TRBD1 covers 8 bases. The V segment lost 6 bases and the J segment 7 bases; nucleotides outside the gene matches: 9. CDR1 and CDR2 from the germline V gene are MNHEY and SVGAGI. There are 14 residues in the CDR3. The CDR3 nucleotides read TGTGCCAGCAGCACCGGGACAGGTTGGAATACGCAGTATTTT. It translates to CASSTGTGWNTQYF.

V gene TRBV7-9 combines with J gene TRBJ1-6; no firm D call. The CDR3 runs to 14 residues. V was pared by 8 bases and J by 1 base, with 9 bases between. The germline V gene has CDR1 SEHNR and CDR2 FQNEAQ (reference sequence). The CDR3 spells CASATGSYNSPLHF. The CDR3 DNA reads TGTGCCAGCGCGACCGGGTCCTATAATTCACCCCTCCACTTT. The variable domain in full, completed from reference TRBV7-9 and TRBJ1-6, reads DTGVSQNPRHKITKRGQNVTFRCDPISEHNRLYWYRQTLGQGPEFLTYFQNEAQLEKSRLLSDRFSAERPKGSFSTLEIQRTEQGDSAMYLCASATGSYNSPLHFGNGTRLTVT.

The V gene is TRBV9, the J gene TRBJ2-1, with D possibly being TRBD1 (5 bases). Germline loops: CDR1 SGDLS, CDR2 YYNGEE. This CDR3 contains 15 residues. V gave up 3 bases and J gave up 4 bases, with 14 bases separating them. The CDR3 region has the DNA TGTGCCAGCAGCGCCGACGGGCAGGGTTACAATGAGCAGTTCTTC. Translating gives CASSADGQGYNEQFF.

This chain links TRBV6-1 with TRBJ2-7; D perhaps matches TRBD2 (6 bases). This CDR3 is 15 amino acids long. Trimming stripped 1 base from V and 4 bases from J, with 14 bases between. Per the germline V gene, CDR1 is MNHNS and CDR2 is SASEGT. Written as DNA, the CDR3 is TGTGCCAGCAGTGAAGGGATTAGCGGAACTTACGAGCAGTACTTC. This gives the protein CASSEGISGTYEQYF.

The chain links TRBV5-5 to TRBJ1-4, with D tentatively TRBD1 (5 bases). This CDR3 has 14 residues. Germline V gene lookup returns CDR1 SGHKS and CDR2 YYEKEE (reference sequence). V lost 4 bases and J 7 bases, leaving 14 bases between the germline ends. CDR3 amino acids: CASSLPQVPEKLFF. CDR3 coding DNA: TGTGCCAGCAGCCTACCACAGGTTCCTGAAAAACTGTTTTTT.

J is TRBJ2-2 and V is TRBV10-3; TRBD2 matches 8 bases. The length of the CDR3 is 16 residues. The V gene's germline CDR1 is ENHRY and CDR2 SYGVKD. Trimming cost V 2 bases and J 1 base; bases outside gene matches: 3. In nucleotides, the CDR3 is TGTGCCATCAGTGAGGCTACTAGCGGGAACACCGGGGAGCTGTTTTTT. Protein sequence: CAISEATSGNTGELFF.

V and J are TRBV15 and TRBJ2-5; D gene uncertain. Germline CDR1 reads LNHNV; CDR2 reads YYDKDF (reference sequence). This CDR3 comprises 14 residues. The germline V and J ends were trimmed by 0 bases and 3 bases, with 8 bases remaining between them. The CDR3 reads CATSRDFSEETQYF. The CDR3 region has the DNA TGTGCCACCAGCAGAGATTTTAGTGAAGAGACCCAGTACTTC.

The CDR3 region is CASRAATGGQSPLHF. The CDR3 DNA follows: TGTGCCAGCAGGGCGGCGACAGGGGGCCAGTCACCCCTCCACTTT. The gene calls are TRBV6-5 and TRBJ1-6, with 10 nucleotides matching TRBD1. J was trimmed by 10 bases and V by 6 bases; bases with no gene match: 9. Germline-derived CDR1 and CDR2 are MNHEY and SVGAGI. The CDR3 has 15 amino acids.

The J gene is TRBJ2-7, the V gene TRBV28; 11 nucleotides match TRBD2. This CDR3 spans 15 amino acids. V was pared by 2 bases and J by 6 bases, with 6 bases of the junction left unmatched. Germline V gene data show CDR1 as MDHEN and CDR2 as SYDVKM. CDR3 sequence (DNA): TGTGCCAGCAGTTTAGGGCTAGCGGGAGGCCCCGAGCAGTACTTC. Its translation is CASSLGLAGGPEQYF.

The chain is built from TRBV7-8 and TRBJ1-6; D remains ambiguous. The length of the CDR3 is 15 residues. Trimming took off 1 base at V and 7 bases at J, with 11 bases between the two ends. Germline V gene sequence: CDR1 SGHVS, CDR2 FQNEAQ. The CDR3: CASSLDTGPNSPLHF. In DNA form, the CDR3 reads TGTGCCAGCAGCTTAGATACGGGTCCAAATTCACCCCTCCACTTT.

The J gene is TRBJ1-5, the V gene TRBV7-9; 7 bases map to TRBD1. Per germline, CDR1 SEHNR and CDR2 FQNEAQ (reference sequence). CDR3 length: 15 amino acids. With 5 bases clipped from V and 4 bases from J, the junction kept 8 bases outside the gene matches. The CDR3, as DNA: TGTGCCAGCAGCCAAGGGACAGCTGGAAATCAGCCCCAGCATTTT. Protein product: CASSQGTAGNQPQHF.